The 27 T cell receptor beta chains presented below share a single source sample, sequenced in a study of neurological immune-mediated disorders (dated by TCRdb to the late 2010s). What this sample's time point label stands for: technical triplicate 3. To prepare the library, 5' RACE was applied. The sequencing machine was an Illumina HiSeq 2500. In TCRdb, the public reads were trimmed at Q25 with fastp and aligned with MiXCR, with productive beta chains retained. Records with the same CDR3 protein are collapsed into one entry carrying the most frequent genes and DNA. For this sample there are about 44,000 distinct CDR3 sequences; around a fifth appear just once. Less than 5% of the sample is in the top ten clones. Sequenced input: PBMCs. The receptors were gathered from a man in his sixties with HTLV-1-associated myelopathy (HAM/TSP).

This clonotype was detected many times. The rearrangement uses TRBV6-5 and TRBJ2-7, with TRBD2 matching 7 bases. Germline V lookup: CDR1 MNHEY, CDR2 SVGAGI. CDR3 length: 14 amino acids. Germline trimming cut 5 bases from V and 6 bases from J; bases unmatched to any gene: 10. This CDR3 is CASSPPGREGEQYF. The CDR3 DNA reads TGTGCCAGCAGTCCCCCTGGCAGGGAGGGCGAGCAGTACTTC.

Ten or more counts support this clonotype. V is TRBV6-1 and J is TRBJ2-2; the D gene is possibly TRBD1 (6 bases). V gave up 7 bases and J gave up 6 bases, with 18 bases separating them. Germline V gene sequence: CDR1 MNHNS, CDR2 SASEGT. The CDR3 runs to 15 residues. CDR3 region: CASTKLTGTPGELFF. The CDR3 DNA is TGTGCCAGCACCAAACTAACAGGGACCCCCGGGGAGCTGTTTTTT.

This clonotype was counted ten times or more. The rearrangement links TRBV6-5 to TRBJ2-1; TRBD2 matches at 10 bases. CDR1 is MNHEY, CDR2 SVGAGI, per germline. This CDR3 has 15 residues. Unmatched junction bases numbered 12, after V lost 7 bases and J lost 9 bases. The CDR3 DNA reads TGTGCCAGCAACCTTGCTAGCGGGAGTCGGGGTGAGCAGTTCTTC. This translates into CASNLASGSRGEQFF.

This clonotype was counted ten times or more. The chain has TRBV28 and TRBJ2-7; D is ambiguous. The germline CDR1 and CDR2 sequences are MDHEN and SYDVKM. The V gene lost 10 bases and the J gene lost 6 bases, with 13 bases spanning the gap. CDR3 size: 11 residues. CDR3 DNA sequence: TGTGCCATCCTGAAAGGTGGCGAGCAGTACTTC. It encodes CAILKGGEQYF.

There are many counts of this clonotype. The V call is TRBV4-2, the J call TRBJ1-1; no firm D call. Germline V gene lookup returns CDR1 LGHNA and CDR2 YNFKEQ. V was shortened by 1 base and J by 2 bases, with 11 bases between the two germline ends. The CDR3 loop spans 15 amino acids. The CDR3: CASSQGLGGNTEAFF. The CDR3 bases are TGTGCCAGCAGCCAAGGGCTAGGTGGAAACACTGAAGCTTTCTTT.

This rearrangement joins TRBV6-5 to TRBJ2-2; D uncertain. The length of the CDR3 is 12 residues. Per the germline V gene, CDR1 is MNHEY and CDR2 is SVGAGI. Trimming cost V 7 bases and J 6 bases, with 9 bases left between them. The CDR3 loop is CASNGVSGELFF. For the CDR3, the DNA is TGTGCCAGCAATGGCGTGTCCGGGGAGCTGTTTTTT.

The sample holds many counts of this clonotype. The chain links TRBV20-1 to TRBJ2-1; 8 positions match TRBD2. CDR3 length: 17 amino acids. The V and J ends lost 4 bases and 1 base, in that order; junction bases with no gene match: 12. CDR1 is DFQATT and CDR2 is SNEGSKA in the germline V gene (reference sequence). The CDR3 region has the DNA TGCAGTGCTATAACGACTAGCGCCCAAGGGTCCTACAATGAGCAGTTCTTC. Translating it yields CSAITTSAQGSYNEQFF.

This clonotype was counted ten times or more. V and J are TRBV4-1 and TRBJ2-1; no firm D call. Germline V CDR1 and CDR2: MGHRA, YSYEKL. The CDR3 runs to 16 residues. Trimming left V 4 bases short and J 0 bases short, with 13 bases between. CDR3 region: CASSRDSAISYNEQFF. CDR3 DNA: TGCGCCAGCAGCCGGGATTCAGCTATCTCCTACAATGAGCAGTTCTTC.

In nucleotides, the CDR3 is TGCAGTGCTAGAGAAATGGGAACAGGGGGCAATCAGCCCCAGCATTTT. This codes for CSAREMGTGGNQPQHF. The gene calls are TRBV20-1 and TRBJ1-5; 7 nucleotides line up with TRBD1. Germline V gene lookup returns CDR1 DFQATT and CDR2 SNEGSKA (reference sequence). This CDR3 is built from 16 residues. V lost 0 bases to trimming and J lost 2 bases; unmatched junction nucleotides: 7.

This clonotype was picked up many times. The gene calls are TRBV12-3 or TRBV12-4 and TRBJ2-3; TRBD2 aligns across 10 bases. The CDR3 contains 15 residues. J was trimmed by 2 bases and V by 6 bases; bases with no gene match: 5. The CDR3 sequence is CASSMLAGDTDTQYF. The CDR3 bases are TGTGCCAGCAGCATGCTAGCGGGGGACACAGATACGCAGTATTTT.

This clonotype was seen at least ten times. The chain carries TRBV12-3 or TRBV12-4 and TRBJ2-5, with D perhaps TRBD2 (5 bases). V dropped 8 bases and J dropped 5 bases, with 12 bases sitting between them. This CDR3 has 12 residues. CDR3 DNA sequence: TGTGCCAGCGGCCGGGGTAGGGAGACCCAGTACTTC. Protein product: CASGRGRETQYF.

This clonotype was counted at least ten times. This chain uses TRBV12-3 or TRBV12-4 with TRBJ2-7; D is perhaps TRBD2 (6 bases). V was clipped by 3 bases and J by 0 bases, with 12 bases between them. The CDR3 sequence is 15 residues long. CDR3 sequence reads: CASSFSGGSSYEQYF. CDR3 bases: TGTGCCAGCAGTTTTAGCGGAGGGAGCTCCTACGAGCAGTACTTC.

This clonotype has ten or more counts. The genes are TRBV20-1 and TRBJ2-1, with D hard to call. The V gene lost 3 bases and the J gene lost 3 bases, with 9 bases spanning the gap. This CDR3 region has 13 residues. Per the germline V gene, CDR1 is DFQATT and CDR2 is SNEGSKA (reference sequence). The CDR3, as DNA: TGCAGTGCTAGTCAGGCTCACTACAATGAGCAGTTCTTC. Protein: CSASQAHYNEQFF.

This clonotype was observed at least ten times. This chain links TRBV6-5 with TRBJ1-5; possible D gene TRBD1, 6 bases. CDR3 size: 16 residues. CDR1 and CDR2 from the germline V gene are MNHEY and SVGAGI. V was pared by 5 bases and J by 4 bases, with 18 bases between. In DNA, the CDR3 is TGTGCCAGCAGTCTAGGGGGACCGGAGGCGAATCAGCCCCAGCATTTT. The encoded protein is CASSLGGPEANQPQHF.

This clonotype has at least ten counts. The chain recombines TRBV28 with TRBJ1-2; a weak D match, TRBD1 (6 bases). Germline CDR1 and CDR2: MDHEN and SYDVKM. The germline V and J ends were trimmed by 7 bases and 3 bases, with 15 bases remaining between them. This CDR3 region has 14 residues. For the CDR3, the DNA is TGTGCCAGCACATCGGGGTACAGGGACTATGGCTACACCTTC. It translates to CASTSGYRDYGYTF.

This clonotype was recorded many times. The chain joins TRBV12-3 or TRBV12-4 to TRBJ2-7; 7 positions match TRBD1. J lost 3 bases, V lost 5 bases, and 7 bases had no gene match. The CDR3 length is 14 residues. The CDR3 DNA reads TGTGCCAGCAGTCTAGGGACAGCAAACTACGAGCAGTACTTC. Encoded protein: CASSLGTANYEQYF.

This clonotype was recorded at least ten times. The chain joins TRBV12-3 or TRBV12-4 to TRBJ1-3; D is possibly TRBD1 (5 bases). The CDR3 covers 17 residues. The V end lost 6 bases, the J end lost 0 bases, and 18 bases lay between the germline ends. CDR3 nucleotides: TGTGCCAGCAGACCGGACATGGGGTTGCCCTCTGGAAACACCATATATTTT. Translating gives CASRPDMGLPSGNTIYF.

This clonotype was picked up many times. The rearrangement joins TRBV7-6 to TRBJ1-5; D ambiguous. The CDR3 length is 13 residues. Trimming pared 4 bases from V and 4 bases from J, leaving 8 bases between. Germline V gives CDR1 SGHVS, CDR2 FNYEAQ. The CDR3 region has the DNA TGTGCCAGCAGCTACCAAGATAATCAGCCCCAGCATTTT. This encodes CASSYQDNQPQHF.

This clonotype was counted many times. The J gene is TRBJ1-1, the V gene TRBV14; D remains ambiguous. Germline assignment: CDR1 SGHDN and CDR2 FVKESK. CDR3 length: 13 amino acids. V dropped 5 bases and J dropped 1 base, with 8 bases sitting between them. CDR3 protein: CASSAQPNTEAFF. The CDR3 DNA follows: TGTGCCAGCAGCGCACAGCCGAACACTGAAGCTTTCTTT.

This chain joins TRBV12-3 or TRBV12-4 and TRBJ2-5; 12 positions match TRBD2. This CDR3 region has 15 residues. V was clipped by 5 bases and J by 3 bases; unmatched bases: 4. CDR3 nucleotides: TGTGCCAGCAGTCGACTAGCGGGAGTCAAAGAGACCCAGTACTTC. Encoded protein: CASSRLAGVKETQYF.

This clonotype has at least ten counts. The genes are TRBV5-1 and TRBJ2-1; D assignment may be TRBD1 or TRBD2 (10 bases each). The germline V gene encodes CDR1 SGHRS and CDR2 YFSETQ. Trimming left V 4 bases short and J 9 bases short, with 32 bases between. The CDR3 extends over 19 amino acids. CDR3 in amino acids: CASSPGQGFSSGSLSEQFF. Here the CDR3 DNA reads TGCGCCAGCAGCCCGGGACAGGGGTTCTCTAGCGGGAGCCTCAGTGAGCAGTTCTTC.

This clonotype was counted ten times or more. This chain links TRBV10-3 with TRBJ2-3; 7 positions agree with TRBD1. V lost 5 bases to trimming and J lost 4 bases; unmatched junction nucleotides: 6. Germline V gene lookup returns CDR1 ENHRY and CDR2 SYGVKD. This CDR3 has 14 amino acids. CDR3 residues: CAISFRGMADTQYF. CDR3 coding DNA: TGTGCCATCAGTTTCAGGGGGATGGCAGATACGCAGTATTTT.

The chain recombines TRBV10-3 with TRBJ2-5; D perhaps matches TRBD2 (6 bases). Trimming pared 1 base from V and 3 bases from J, leaving 15 bases between. This CDR3 spans 16 amino acids. Germline assignment: CDR1 ENHRY and CDR2 SYGVKD. The CDR3 nucleotides are TGTGCCATCAGTGAGTTATGGGCCAAGCGGGAAGAGACCCAGTACTTC. It specifies CAISELWAKREETQYF.

This clonotype was seen at least ten times. The rearrangement uses TRBV6-5 and TRBJ2-1, with D possibly TRBD2 on 6 matching bases. This CDR3 has 18 residues. V shed 0 bases and J shed 6 bases, with 21 bases lying between them. CDR1 is MNHEY and CDR2 is SVGAGI in the germline V gene. The CDR3 reads CASSYSRTRGGGSNEQFF. CDR3 in DNA: TGTGCCAGCAGTTACTCCAGAACTAGAGGAGGAGGGAGCAATGAGCAGTTCTTC.

The count of this clonotype is one. The chain links TRBV19 to TRBJ2-7, with 16 bases that match TRBD2. Germline V lookup: CDR1 LNHDA, CDR2 SQIVND (reference sequence). V dropped 6 bases and J dropped 5; count of bases not matched to a gene: 4. The CDR3 sequence is 15 residues long. CDR3 bases: TGTGCCAGTAGCAGAGGGACTAGCGGGAGGGACGAGCAGTACTTC. This translates into CASSRGTSGRDEQYF.

This clonotype was found many times. The chain joins TRBV20-1 to TRBJ2-1; possible D gene TRBD2, 5 bases. V lost 5 bases to trimming and J lost 4 bases, with 27 bases between them. There are 18 residues in the CDR3. CDR1 DFQATT and CDR2 SNEGSKA come from the germline V gene (reference sequence). The CDR3 DNA sequence: TGCAGTGCTGAGAACCCTTTCGGCGGGCGATTTTTATACAATGAGCAGTTCTTC. This codes for CSAENPFGGRFLYNEQFF.

The table lists this clonotype with many counts. The chain uses TRBV29-1 and TRBJ1-1, with D uncertain. This CDR3 comprises 10 residues. The V gene lost 4 bases and the J gene lost 11 bases, with 11 bases spanning the gap. Germline V lookup: CDR1 SQVTM, CDR2 ANQGSEA. The CDR3 reads CSVAEGRAFF. Written as DNA, the CDR3 is TGCAGCGTTGCGGAGGGCAGGGCTTTCTTT.